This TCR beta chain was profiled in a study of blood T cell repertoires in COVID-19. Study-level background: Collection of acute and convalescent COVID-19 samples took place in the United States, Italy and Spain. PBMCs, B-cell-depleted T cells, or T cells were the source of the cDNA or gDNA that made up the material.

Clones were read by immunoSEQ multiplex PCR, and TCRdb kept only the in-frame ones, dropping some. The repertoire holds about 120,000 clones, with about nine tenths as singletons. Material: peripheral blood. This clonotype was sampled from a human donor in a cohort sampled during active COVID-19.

The CDR3 DNA follows: TGCGCCAGCAGCTTCGGGGCAGGGGGCCACTATGGCTACACCTTC. Protein product: CASSFGAGGHYGYTF. The V gene is TRBV5-1, the J gene TRBJ1-2; 8 bases line up with TRBD1. The CDR3 has 15 amino acids. Germline V gene data show CDR1 as SGHRS and CDR2 as YFSETQ. V was pared by 2 bases and J by 3 bases, with 6 bases of the junction left unmatched.